This T cell receptor (beta chain) is from a study of cytomegalovirus exposure and HLA in healthy donors. Per the germline V gene, CDR1 is SGHNT and CDR2 is YYREEE (reference sequence). Between the trimmed V and J ends, which lost 2 bases and 7 bases, there was a span of 16 bases. The CDR3 has 14 amino acids. Primers: 60 Vbeta forward and 13 Jbeta reverse. TCRdb's copy holds only in-frame clones and misses some; the assay was immunoSEQ multiplex PCR. The sample holds roughly 150,000 clones; 75% to 80% are singletons and the top ten take 0.5% to 0.85%. A word on this clone: Its antigen is undetermined.

Study results and limitations: Altogether, 160 or so TCR beta chains were recorded as cytomegalovirus-associated.

The chain joins TRBV5-4 to TRBJ2-7; maybe TRBD1 (6 bases). The sequenced material came from PBMCs. This sequence originates from a male donor in good health and CMV-seronegative. The CDR3 coding sequence is TGTGCCAGCAGCTTCAGGGGTACTGATAGGGAGCAGTACTTC. Its protein product is CASSFRGTDREQYF.